This T cell receptor beta chain was found in a study of regulatory T cells in long-lasting Graves disease. The time point: newly diagnosed GD, antithyroid drugs for less than 3 months. Construction of the TCR library relied on RNA isolated from PBMCs. V gave up 6 bases and J gave up 5 bases; unmatched junction bases: 15. The CDR3 runs to 16 residues. The germline gives CDR1 SNHLY, CDR2 FYNNEI. Arm-PCR of CDR3 regions with iRepertoire HTBI primers generated TCR beta libraries. MiXCR was run by TCRdb on the multiplex PCR reads, yielding one entry per CDR3 protein. The data show about 470,000 distinct CDR3 sequences, around 14% seen once. This clonotype occurred many times. This sample also appeared in a second study, on T cells in Graves' hyperthyroidism and ophthalmopathy. That source notes: The TCR CDR3 first-round RT-PCR relied on the HTBI primer set.

V usage is TRBV2 and J usage is TRBJ2-5; 7 nucleotides match TRBD1. The sequencing here drew on peripheral blood mononuclear cells (PBMCs), taken at new diagnosis, from a patient treated with antithyroid drugs. This clonotype was sampled from a woman in her twenties or thirties with Graves disease. In DNA, the CDR3 is TGTGCCAGCAGGAGGGGGCCAGGAAGGACGGGTGAGACCCAGTACTTC. It codes for CASRRGPGRTGETQYF.